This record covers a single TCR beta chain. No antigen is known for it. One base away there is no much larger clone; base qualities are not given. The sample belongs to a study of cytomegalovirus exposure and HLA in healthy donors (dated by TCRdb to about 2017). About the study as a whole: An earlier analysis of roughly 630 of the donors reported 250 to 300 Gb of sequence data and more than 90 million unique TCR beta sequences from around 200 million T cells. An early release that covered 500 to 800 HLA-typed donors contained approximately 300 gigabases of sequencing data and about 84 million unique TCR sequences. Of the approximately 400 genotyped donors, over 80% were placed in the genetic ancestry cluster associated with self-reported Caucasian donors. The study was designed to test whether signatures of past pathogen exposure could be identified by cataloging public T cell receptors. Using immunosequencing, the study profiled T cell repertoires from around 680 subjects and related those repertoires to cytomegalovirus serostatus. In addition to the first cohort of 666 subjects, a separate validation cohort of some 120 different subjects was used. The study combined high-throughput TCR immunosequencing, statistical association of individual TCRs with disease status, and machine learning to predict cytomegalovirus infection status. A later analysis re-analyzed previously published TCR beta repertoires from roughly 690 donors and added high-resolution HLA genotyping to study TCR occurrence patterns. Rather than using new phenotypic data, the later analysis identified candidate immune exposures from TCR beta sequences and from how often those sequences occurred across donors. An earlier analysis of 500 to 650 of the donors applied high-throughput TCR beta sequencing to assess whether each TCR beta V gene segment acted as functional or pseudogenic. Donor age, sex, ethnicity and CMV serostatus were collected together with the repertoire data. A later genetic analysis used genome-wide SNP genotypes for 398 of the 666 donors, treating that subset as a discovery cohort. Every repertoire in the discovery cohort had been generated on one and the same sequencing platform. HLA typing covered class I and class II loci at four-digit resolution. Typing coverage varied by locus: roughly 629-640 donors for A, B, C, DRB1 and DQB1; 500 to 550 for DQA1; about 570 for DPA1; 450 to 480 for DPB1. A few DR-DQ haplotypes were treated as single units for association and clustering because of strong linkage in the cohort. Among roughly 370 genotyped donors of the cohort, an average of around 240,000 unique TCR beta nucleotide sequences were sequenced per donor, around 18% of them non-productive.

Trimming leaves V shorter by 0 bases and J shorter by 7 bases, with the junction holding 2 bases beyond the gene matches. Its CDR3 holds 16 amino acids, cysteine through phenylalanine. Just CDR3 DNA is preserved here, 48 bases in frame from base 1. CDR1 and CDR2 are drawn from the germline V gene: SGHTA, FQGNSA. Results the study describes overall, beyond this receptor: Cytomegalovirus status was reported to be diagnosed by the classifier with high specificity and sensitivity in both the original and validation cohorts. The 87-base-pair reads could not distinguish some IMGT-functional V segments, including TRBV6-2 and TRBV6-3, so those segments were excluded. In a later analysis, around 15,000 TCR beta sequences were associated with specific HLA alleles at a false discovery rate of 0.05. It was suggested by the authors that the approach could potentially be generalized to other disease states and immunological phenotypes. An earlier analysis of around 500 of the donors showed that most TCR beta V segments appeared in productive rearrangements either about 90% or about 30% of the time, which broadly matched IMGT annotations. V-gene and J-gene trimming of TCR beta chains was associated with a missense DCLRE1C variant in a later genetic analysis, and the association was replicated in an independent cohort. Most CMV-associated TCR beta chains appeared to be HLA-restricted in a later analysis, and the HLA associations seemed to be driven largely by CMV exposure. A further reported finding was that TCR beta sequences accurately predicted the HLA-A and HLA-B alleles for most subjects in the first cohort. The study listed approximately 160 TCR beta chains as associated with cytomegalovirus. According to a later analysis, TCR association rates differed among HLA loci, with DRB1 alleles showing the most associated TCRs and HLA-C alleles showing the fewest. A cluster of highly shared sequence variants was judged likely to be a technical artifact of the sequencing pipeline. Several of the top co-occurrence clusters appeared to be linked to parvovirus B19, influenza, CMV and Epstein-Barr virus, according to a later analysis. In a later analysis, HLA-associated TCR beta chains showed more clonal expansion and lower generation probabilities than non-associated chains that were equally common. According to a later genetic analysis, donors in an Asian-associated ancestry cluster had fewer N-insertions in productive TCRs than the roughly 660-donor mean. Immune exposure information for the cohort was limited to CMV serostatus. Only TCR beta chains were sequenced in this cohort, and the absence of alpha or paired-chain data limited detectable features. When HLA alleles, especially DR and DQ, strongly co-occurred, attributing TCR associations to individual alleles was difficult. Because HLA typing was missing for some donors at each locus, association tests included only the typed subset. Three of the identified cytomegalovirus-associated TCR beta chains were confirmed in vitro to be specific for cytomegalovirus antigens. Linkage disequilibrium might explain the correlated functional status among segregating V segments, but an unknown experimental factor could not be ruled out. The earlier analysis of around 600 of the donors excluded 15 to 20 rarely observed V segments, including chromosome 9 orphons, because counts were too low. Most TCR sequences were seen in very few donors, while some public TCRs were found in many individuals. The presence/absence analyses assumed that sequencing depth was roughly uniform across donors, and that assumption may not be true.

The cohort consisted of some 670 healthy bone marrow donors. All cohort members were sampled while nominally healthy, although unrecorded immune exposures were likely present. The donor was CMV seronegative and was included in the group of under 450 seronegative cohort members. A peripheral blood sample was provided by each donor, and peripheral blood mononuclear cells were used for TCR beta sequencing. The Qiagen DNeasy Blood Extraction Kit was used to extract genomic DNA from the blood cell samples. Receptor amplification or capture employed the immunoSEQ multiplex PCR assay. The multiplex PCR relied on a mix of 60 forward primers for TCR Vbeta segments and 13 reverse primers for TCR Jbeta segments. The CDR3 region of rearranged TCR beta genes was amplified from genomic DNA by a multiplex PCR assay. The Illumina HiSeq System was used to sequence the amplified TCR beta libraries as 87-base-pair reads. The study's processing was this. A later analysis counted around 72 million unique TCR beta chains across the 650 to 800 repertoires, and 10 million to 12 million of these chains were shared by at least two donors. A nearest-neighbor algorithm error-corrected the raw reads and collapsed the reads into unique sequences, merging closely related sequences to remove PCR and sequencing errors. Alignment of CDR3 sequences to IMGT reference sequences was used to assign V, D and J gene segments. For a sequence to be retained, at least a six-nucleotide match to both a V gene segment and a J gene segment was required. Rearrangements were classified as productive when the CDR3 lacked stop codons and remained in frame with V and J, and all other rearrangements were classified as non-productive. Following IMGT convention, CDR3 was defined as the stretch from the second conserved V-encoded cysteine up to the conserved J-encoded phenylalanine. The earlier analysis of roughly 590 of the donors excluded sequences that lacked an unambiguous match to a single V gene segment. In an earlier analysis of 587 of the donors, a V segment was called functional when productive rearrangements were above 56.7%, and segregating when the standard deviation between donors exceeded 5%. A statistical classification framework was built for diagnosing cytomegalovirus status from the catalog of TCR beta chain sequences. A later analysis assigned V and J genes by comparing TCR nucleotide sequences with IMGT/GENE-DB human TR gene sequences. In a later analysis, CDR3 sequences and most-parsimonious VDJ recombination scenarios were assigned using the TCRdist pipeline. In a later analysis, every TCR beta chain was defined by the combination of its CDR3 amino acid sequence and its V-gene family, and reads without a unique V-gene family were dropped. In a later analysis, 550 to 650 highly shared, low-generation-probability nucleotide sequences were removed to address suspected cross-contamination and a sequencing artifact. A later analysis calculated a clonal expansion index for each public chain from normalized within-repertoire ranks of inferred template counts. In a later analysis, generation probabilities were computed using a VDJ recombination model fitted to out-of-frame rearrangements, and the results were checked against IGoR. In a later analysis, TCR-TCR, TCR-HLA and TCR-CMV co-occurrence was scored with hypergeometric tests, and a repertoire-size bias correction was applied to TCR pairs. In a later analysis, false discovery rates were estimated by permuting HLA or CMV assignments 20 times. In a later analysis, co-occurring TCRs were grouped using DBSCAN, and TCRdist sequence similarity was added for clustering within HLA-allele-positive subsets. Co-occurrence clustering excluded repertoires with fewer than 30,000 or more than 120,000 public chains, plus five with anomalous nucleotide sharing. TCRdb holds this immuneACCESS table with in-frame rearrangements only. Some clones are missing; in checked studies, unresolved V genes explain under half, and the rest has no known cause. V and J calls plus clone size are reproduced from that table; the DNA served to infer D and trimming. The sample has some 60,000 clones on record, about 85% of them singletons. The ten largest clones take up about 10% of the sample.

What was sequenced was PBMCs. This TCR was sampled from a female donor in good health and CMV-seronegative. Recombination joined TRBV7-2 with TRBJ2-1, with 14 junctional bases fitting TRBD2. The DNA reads TGTGCCAGCAGCTTAGCGGGACTAGCGGGGGCAAATGAGCAGTTCTTC. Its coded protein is CASSLAGLAGANEQFF.